The subject of this entry is one T cell receptor beta chain. The data originate from a study of cytomegalovirus exposure and HLA in healthy donors. Germline CDR1 LNHDA, CDR2 SQIVND (reference sequence). The V gene end was trimmed by 1 base and the J gene end by 4 bases; junction bases not matched to a gene: 1. The CDR3 runs 14 residues. Primers included in the PCR were 60 Vbeta and 13 Jbeta primers. TCRdb keeps only in-frame clones here, not all; method: immunoSEQ multiplex PCR. Found here are approximately 100,000 clones; the top ten clones hold less than 20%. The V call is TRBV19, the J call TRBJ2-3; 8 bases line up with TRBD2. Material: PBMCs. This TCR was sampled from a man over 45 in good health and CMV-seropositive. As DNA, the CDR3 is TGTGCCAGTAGTATAGCGGGAGGGGCAGATACGCAGTATTTT. Protein product: CASSIAGGADTQYF.